A single sample is the source of the 30 T cell receptor beta chains below, sequenced in a study of long-term antiretroviral therapy in people with HIV. Sequencing used immunoSEQ v3.0 at survey level. The table came from immunoSEQ multiplex PCR; TCRdb's copy has only in-frame clones and leaves some out. The sample records approximately 5,000 clones, 78% being singletons. The input for sequencing was unsorted PBMCs, taken 1.8 years before starting antiretroviral therapy. The receptors here all came from a man aged 40-50 years with HIV.

This chain uses TRBV10-2 with TRBJ2-3; 13 bases are a match to TRBD2. The CDR3 runs to 17 residues. Germline V gene data show CDR1 as WSHSY and CDR2 as SAAADI. J gave up 4 bases and V 4 bases, and 8 bases lay outside the gene matches. The CDR3 bases are TGCGCCAGCAGTGGATCGACTAGCGGGAGGTCCGCAGATACGCAGTATTTT. It is translated as CASSGSTSGRSADTQYF.

The V gene is TRBV7-3, the J gene TRBJ2-1, with D unresolved. Germline CDR1 is SGHTA and CDR2 is FQGTGA. With 6 bases removed from V and 9 bases from J, the gap between germline ends came to 12 bases. This CDR3 comprises 12 residues. This CDR3 reads CASRLNPGEQFF. CDR3 nucleotides: TGTGCCAGCAGGTTGAACCCTGGTGAGCAGTTCTTC.

The chain employs TRBV7-9 and TRBJ2-7; TRBD1 agrees at 7 bases. The CDR3 spans 15 residues. J was trimmed by 3 bases and V by 3 bases; bases with no gene match: 8. Germline V gene sequence: CDR1 SEHNR, CDR2 FQNEAQ (reference sequence). The CDR3 region has the DNA TGTGCCAGCAGCTTGGAAGGGGGCGCGCTCTACGAGCAGTACTTC. It codes for CASSLEGGALYEQYF.

V usage is TRBV5-6 and J usage is TRBJ2-7; possible D gene TRBD1, 5 bases. V gave up 2 bases and J gave up 5 bases, with 5 bases separating them. Germline V gives CDR1 SGHDT, CDR2 YYEEEE. The CDR3 has 11 residues. The CDR3, as DNA: TGTGCCAGCAGCTTCAGGGACGAGCAGTACTTC. Translation: CASSFRDEQYF.

The chain joins TRBV15 to TRBJ2-7, with 8 bases that match TRBD1. CDR1 is LNHNV and CDR2 is YYDKDF in the germline V gene (reference sequence). The V and J ends lost 0 bases and 3 bases, in that order; junction bases with no gene match: 10. The CDR3 runs 17 residues. CDR3 DNA sequence: TGTGCCACCAGCAGAGAGAACACCGGGACAGGACACTACGAGCAGTACTTC. Its translation: CATSRENTGTGHYEQYF.

This clone was seen only a few times. This chain links TRBV29-1 with TRBJ2-7; D gene unclear. The length of the CDR3 is 11 residues. The V end was cut by 5 bases, the J end by 6 bases, with 11 bases between. Germline CDR1 reads SQVTM; CDR2 reads ANQGSEA. CDR3 amino acids: CSVFEWSEQYF. In nucleotides, the CDR3 is TGCAGCGTTTTTGAGTGGAGCGAGCAGTACTTC.

V usage is TRBV29-1 and J usage is TRBJ1-2; D gene unclear. The CDR3 extends over 14 amino acids. Between the trimmed V and J ends, which lost 7 bases and 3 bases, there was a span of 18 bases. The germline CDR1 and CDR2 sequences are SQVTM and ANQGSEA. The CDR3 sequence: CSARGGSSDYGYTF. The CDR3 DNA reads TGCAGCGCCAGAGGCGGCAGTAGCGACTATGGCTACACCTTC.

The sample holds one count of this clone. This chain joins TRBV12-5 and TRBJ1-5; 7 nucleotides match TRBD1. Trimming cost V 1 base and J 6 bases; bases outside gene matches: 0. Germline assignment: CDR1 LGHNT and CDR2 FRNRAP. The CDR3 extends over 13 amino acids. The CDR3 bases are TGTGCTAGTGGTTTGGGACAGGGTCAGCCCCAGCATTTT. As protein: CASGLGQGQPQHF. Full variable domain (remainder filled in from reference TRBV12-5 and TRBJ1-5): DARVTQTPRHKVTEMGQEVTMRCQPILGHNTVFWYRQTMMQGLELLAYFRNRAPLDDSGMPKDRFSAEMPDATLATLKIQPSEPRDSAVYFCASGLGQGQPQHFGDGTRLSIL.

The gene calls are TRBV28 and TRBJ2-2, with TRBD2 as a possible D gene (6 bases). V was clipped by 2 bases and J by 7 bases, with 23 bases between them. CDR1 is MDHEN, CDR2 SYDVKM, per germline. The CDR3 contains 18 residues. Here the CDR3 reads CASSLLRAGPGGSGELFF. The CDR3 bases are TGTGCCAGCAGTTTACTAAGGGCCGGCCCTGGGGGGAGCGGGGAGCTGTTTTTT.

This clone was seen just once. This chain links TRBV6-1 with TRBJ2-3; TRBD2 matches 15 bases. Germline trimming cut 4 bases from V and 3 bases from J; bases unmatched to any gene: 5. The CDR3 sequence is 17 residues long. Germline CDR1 reads MNHNS; CDR2 reads SASEGT. The CDR3 is CASSGPGLAGGTDTQYF. CDR3 nucleotides: TGTGCCAGCAGTGGGCCGGGACTAGCGGGAGGTACAGATACGCAGTATTTT.

The rearrangement uses TRBV19 and TRBJ1-5; D uncertain. The CDR3 length is 14 residues. The germline gives CDR1 LNHDA, CDR2 SQIVND (reference sequence). V lost 3 bases and J lost 4, with 10 bases in between. CDR3 DNA sequence: TGTGCCAGTAGTATTAGGTTGGGGAATCAGCCCCAGCATTTT. Its protein product is CASSIRLGNQPQHF.

The chain carries TRBV27 and TRBJ2-3, with D possibly being TRBD1 (5 bases). V lost 3 bases to trimming and J lost 5 bases, with 15 bases between them. The CDR3 length is 15 residues. Germline lookup yields CDR1 MNHEY and CDR2 SMNVEV (reference sequence). This chain's CDR3 is CASSLRQGRGDTQYF. The DNA of the CDR3 is TGTGCCAGCAGTTTGCGGCAGGGCAGAGGAGATACGCAGTATTTT.

The J gene is TRBJ1-4, the V gene TRBV19; D gene ambiguous. V lost 4 bases and J lost 5, with 11 bases in between. CDR1 and CDR2 (germline): LNHDA, SQIVND (reference sequence). The CDR3 runs to 14 residues. The CDR3 loop is CASSSRRGNEKLFF. CDR3 DNA: TGTGCCAGTAGTAGTCGACGGGGAAATGAAAAACTGTTTTTT.

The J gene is TRBJ2-1, the V gene TRBV19; TRBD2 agrees at 10 bases. Germline CDR1 LNHDA, CDR2 SQIVND (reference sequence). After removal of 2 bases from V and 1 base from J, the junction contained 2 bases not matched to a gene. There are 16 residues in the CDR3. CDR3 sequence (DNA): TGTGCCAGTAGTATAACTAGCGGGGCGTCCTACAATGAGCAGTTCTTC. This sequence encodes CASSITSGASYNEQFF.

Remarks on this clone: This sample includes further DNA sequences coding for the same CDR3. This chain uses TRBV5-1 with TRBJ1-5; D is perhaps TRBD1 (5 bases). This CDR3 has 14 residues. CDR1 SGHRS and CDR2 YFSETQ come from the germline V gene. Trimming left V 0 bases short and J 4 bases short, with 8 bases between. CDR3 coding DNA: TGCGCCAGCAGCTTGGGAGACAGAAATCAGCCCCAGCATTTT. As protein: CASSLGDRNQPQHF.

The chain uses TRBV7-6 and TRBJ2-7, with TRBD1 as a possible D gene (7 bases). V lost 1 base and J 3 bases, leaving 10 bases between the germline ends. The V gene's germline CDR1 is SGHVS and CDR2 FNYEAQ. The CDR3 is made up of 14 amino acids. This CDR3 is CASSLDQGGYEQYF. CDR3 coding DNA: TGTGCCAGCAGCTTAGACCAGGGGGGCTACGAGCAGTACTTC.

The rearrangement joins TRBV28 to TRBJ2-4; D call uncertain. The CDR3 is 13 residues long. Between the trimmed V and J ends, which lost 5 bases and 2 bases, there was a span of 7 bases. Germline assignment: CDR1 MDHEN and CDR2 SYDVKM. The CDR3 loop reads CASSPPPKNIQYF. CDR3 bases: TGTGCCAGCAGTCCCCCGCCCAAAAACATTCAGTACTTC. The entire variable domain, with the rest obtained from reference TRBV28 and TRBJ2-4, is as follows: DVKVTQSSRYLVKRTGEKVFLECVQDMDHENMFWYRQDPGLGLRLIYFSYDVKMKEKGDIPEGYSVSREKKERFSLILESASTNQTSMYLCASSPPPKNIQYFGAGTRLSVL.

The rearrangement uses TRBV7-2 and TRBJ2-1; the match to TRBD2 covers 12 bases. V lost 4 bases, J lost 6 bases, and 10 bases stayed unmatched. CDR3 size: 17 residues. CDR1 and CDR2 (germline): SGHTA, FQGNSA. The CDR3 DNA reads TGTGCCAGCAGCTCGAGCCCATCTAGCGGGAGGGCCAATGAGCAGTTCTTC. It encodes CASSSSPSSGRANEQFF.

The CDR3 coding sequence is TGTGCCAGTAGTACCGGGACTAGCGTTTTCGAGCAGTACTTC. Translated: CASSTGTSVFEQYF. The chain recombines TRBV19 with TRBJ2-7; 10 nucleotides agree with TRBD2. The V and J ends lost 4 bases and 6 bases, in that order; junction bases with no gene match: 6. CDR1 and CDR2 (germline): LNHDA, SQIVND (reference sequence). The CDR3 covers 14 residues.

This sequence joins TRBV19 and TRBJ2-1; D is uncertain. The V gene lost 4 bases and the J gene lost 4 bases, with 17 bases spanning the gap. This CDR3 has 16 residues. The germline V gene encodes CDR1 LNHDA and CDR2 SQIVND (reference sequence). The DNA for the CDR3 is TGTGCCAGTAGTAGGGCAGGAGCTCTACCATACAATGAGCAGTTCTTC. Amino acids: CASSRAGALPYNEQFF.

The rearrangement joins TRBV7-9 to TRBJ2-1; the D is unclear. Looked up from germline, CDR1 is SEHNR and CDR2 is FQNEAQ (reference sequence). The V gene lost 5 bases and the J gene lost 7 bases, with 18 bases spanning the gap. CDR3 length: 15 residues. The CDR3 is CASSHSPTIPNEQFF. The CDR3 DNA reads TGTGCCAGCAGCCATTCCCCGACCATTCCTAATGAGCAGTTCTTC.

This rearrangement joins TRBV2 to TRBJ1-3; D is unclear. The CDR3 extends over 15 amino acids. Germline-derived CDR1 and CDR2 are SNHLY and FYNNEI. The V gene lost 5 bases and the J gene lost 0 bases, with 11 bases spanning the gap. The CDR3 loop is CASSQGPFSGNTIYF. In nucleotides, the CDR3 is TGTGCCAGCAGTCAAGGGCCATTCTCTGGAAACACCATATATTTT.

V and J are TRBV14 and TRBJ2-7; D is unresolved. Trimming stripped 0 bases from V and 2 bases from J, with 8 bases between. The V gene's germline CDR1 is SGHDN and CDR2 FVKESK. CDR3 size: 14 residues. The CDR3 sequence is CASSQDGLPYEQYF. The CDR3 nucleotides are TGTGCCAGCAGCCAAGATGGCCTTCCCTACGAGCAGTACTTC. Complete variable domain (other parts from reference TRBV14 and TRBJ2-7): EAGVTQFPSHSVIEKGQTVTLRCDPISGHDNLYWYRRVMGKEIKFLLHFVKESKQDESGMPNNRFLAERTGGTYSTLKVQPAELEDSGVYFCASSQDGLPYEQYFGPGTRLTVT.

The V gene is TRBV7-9, the J gene TRBJ1-2; unclear D gene. Trimming left V 5 bases short and J 8 bases short, with 12 bases between. Germline V CDR1 and CDR2: SEHNR, FQNEAQ (reference sequence). The CDR3 spans 12 residues. This chain's CDR3 is CASSRNPRGYTF. Here the CDR3 DNA reads TGTGCCAGCAGCCGAAACCCCAGGGGCTACACCTTC.

This clone has a handful of counts. The rearrangement links TRBV7-3 to TRBJ1-1; 7 nucleotides match TRBD1. This CDR3 has 14 amino acids. V lost 6 bases, J lost 2 bases, and 6 bases stayed unmatched. Germline assignment: CDR1 SGHTA and CDR2 FQGTGA. This CDR3 reads CASRTDRTNTEAFF. DNA for the CDR3: TGTGCCAGCAGAACGGACAGGACAAACACTGAAGCTTTCTTT.

Sample share makes this clone hyperexpanded. The chain carries TRBV7-3 and TRBJ2-7; no clear D. CDR1 is SGHTA, CDR2 FQGTGA, per germline. This CDR3 is built from 15 residues. Trimming removed 2 bases from V and 5 bases from J, with 16 bases in between. The CDR3 region has the DNA TGTGCCAGCAGCTTAGCACCGACTGATACCGACGAGCAGTACTTC. Its protein is CASSLAPTDTDEQYF. Drawing the rest from reference TRBV7-3 and TRBJ2-7, the complete variable domain is GAGVSQTPSNKVTEKGKYVELRCDPISGHTALYWYRQSLGQGPEFLIYFQGTGAADDSGLPNDRFFAVRPEGSVSTLKIQRTERGDSAVYLCASSLAPTDTDEQYFGPGTRLTVT.

This chain uses TRBV30 with TRBJ1-5, with 8 bases lining up with TRBD1. Trimming at V came to 1 base and at J to 4 bases, leaving 0 bases not matched to a gene. Germline assignment: CDR1 GTSNPN and CDR2 SVGIG (reference sequence). The CDR3 runs 13 residues. The CDR3 protein is CAWSGQGNQPQHF. Here the CDR3 DNA reads TGTGCCTGGAGTGGACAGGGGAATCAGCCCCAGCATTTT.

V and J are TRBV7-8 and TRBJ2-3, with 13 bases identical to TRBD2. J was trimmed by 11 bases and V by 1 base; bases with no gene match: 9. This CDR3 region has 16 residues. Germline assignment: CDR1 SGHVS and CDR2 FQNEAQ. The CDR3: CASSLGTSGSVLLQYF. The CDR3 coding sequence is TGTGCCAGCAGCTTAGGGACTAGCGGGAGCGTTTTGCTGCAGTATTTT.

The chain has TRBV19 and TRBJ2-1, with D tentatively TRBD1 (5 bases). The CDR3 sequence is 15 residues long. V was trimmed by 7 bases and J by 4 bases, leaving 17 bases between them. Per germline, CDR1 LNHDA and CDR2 SQIVND (reference sequence). CDR3: CASKKGIQPYNEQFF. The CDR3 DNA sequence: TGTGCCAGTAAAAAGGGGATCCAACCGTACAATGAGCAGTTCTTC.

As concerns this clone: Sequence at one end of the junction differs from germline and may be a read error. V usage is TRBV7-7 and J usage is TRBJ2-7; D is unresolved. This CDR3 is 16 amino acids long. Germline lookup yields CDR1 SSHAT and CDR2 FNYEAQ (reference sequence). The CDR3 DNA reads as TGTGCTAGCAGCCTGGGTAGCTATCCCGGTTTAGACGAGCAGTACTTC. Amino acids: CASSLGSYPGLDEQYF. The whole variable domain, remainder taken from reference TRBV7-7 and TRBJ2-7, is GAGVSQSPRYKVTKRGQDVTLRCDPISSHATLYWYQQALGQGPEFLTYFNYEAQPDKSGLPSDRFSAERPEGSISTLTIQRTEQRDSAMYRCASSLGSYPGLDEQYFGPGTRLTVT.